The clone carrying this T cell receptor (beta chain) was seen a few times. This CDR3 comprises 17 residues. This sample was included in a study of blood T cell repertoires in COVID-19. For the study at large: Some COVID-19 samples were acute and others convalescent; all came from the United States, Italy and Spain. Sample material is recorded as cDNA or gDNA derived from T cells, B-cell-depleted T cells, or PBMCs.

Source study methods: Reference gene primer amplification yielded estimated nucleated cell counts. Produced via immunoSEQ multiplex PCR; TCRdb's table is partial and in-frame only. The V and J calls and clone size are taken from that table; D and trimming were inferred from the DNA. Of about 15,000 clones listed, about 87% are singletons. The chain combines TRBV12-2 with TRBJ2-2; TRBD2 was called by the table and not checked on the DNA. TRBV12-2 is reported as a pseudogene. The material sequenced was peripheral blood. This TCR derives from a human donor in a cohort sampled during active COVID-19. In DNA, the CDR3 is TGTGCAAGTCGCTTAGCCCCGATCGGGAGGTCCACCGGGGAGCTGTTTTTT. Translation gives CASRLAPIGRSTGELFF.